This is a list of T cell receptor beta chains from one sample in a study of cytomegalovirus exposure and HLA in healthy donors. TCRdb's copy holds only in-frame clones and misses some; the assay was immunoSEQ multiplex PCR. Among about 160,000 clones listed, 70% to 80% were seen once. Sequencing used PBMCs. All receptors come from a man between 40 and 49 years old in good health and CMV-seronegative. CDR3s include the opening cysteine and the closing phenylalanine or tryptophan. Each record gives: clone size, D gene, J gene, V gene, CDR3 protein, CDR3 DNA. The D gene is left open where the match is weak. The size field is filled for only some rows; it gives once, few, many or a size class.

>once|TRBD1|TRBJ2-2|TRBV28
CASSRTGGITGELFF
TGTGCCAGCAGTCGGACAGGGGGCATCACCGGGGAGCTGTTTTTT
>-|TRBD2|TRBJ2-7|TRBV28
CASRTRDYLLSYEQYF
TGTGCCAGCAGGACTCGGGACTACCTACTCTCCTACGAGCAGTACTTC
>-|-|TRBJ2-5|TRBV2
CASSGGVYGTQYF
TGTGCCAGCAGTGGGGGAGTCTACGGGACCCAGTACTTC
>-|TRBD2|TRBJ2-1|TRBV6-5
CASSRQGLAVNEQFF
TGTGCCAGCTCTCGACAGGGACTAGCGGTAAATGAGCAGTTCTTC
>-|-|TRBJ2-3|TRBV7-2
CASENQWTDTQYF
TGTGCCAGCGAGAATCAATGGACAGATACGCAGTATTTT
>-|-|TRBJ2-2|TRBV4-3
CASSQEAGSNTGELFF
TGCGCCAGCAGCCAAGAAGCAGGGTCGAACACCGGGGAGCTGTTTTTT
>-|-|TRBJ1-1|TRBV27
CASSIAGGAEAFF
TGTGCCAGCAGTATCGCCGGGGGGGCTGAAGCTTTCTTT
>few|TRBD1|TRBJ1-1|TRBV27
CASSSNPTGGMNTEAFF
TGTGCCAGCAGCTCGAACCCGACAGGGGGAATGAACACTGAAGCTTTCTTT
>-|-|TRBJ1-4|TRBV6-1
CASTQTSVAEKLFF
TGTGCCAGCACGCAGACTTCAGTAGCGGAAAAACTGTTTTTT
>few|-|TRBJ1-3|TRBV7-9
CASSPPDSGNTIYF
TGTGCCAGCAGCCCCCCAGACAGTGGAAACACCATATATTTT
>-|-|TRBJ2-7|TRBV25-1
CASSAVGLYEQYF
TGTGCCAGCAGTGCGGTTGGACTCTACGAGCAGTACTTC
>-|-|TRBJ2-5|TRBV14
CASSQEYGAGETQYF
TGTGCCAGCAGCCAAGAATACGGAGCGGGTGAGACCCAGTACTTC
>-|TRBD2|TRBJ2-7|TRBV4-2
CASSPAGRASYEQYF
TGTGCCAGCAGCCCAGCCGGGAGGGCCTCCTACGAGCAGTACTTC
>few|TRBD1|TRBJ2-1|TRBV7-2
CASSLEGAGGIVGDEQFF
TGTGCCAGCAGCTTAGAGGGGGCTGGGGGAATAGTAGGCGATGAGCAGTTCTTC
>-|-|TRBJ1-1|TRBV5-5
CVGGPSGDSNTEAFF
TGCGTGGGGGGTCCGTCGGGAGATTCGAACACTGAAGCTTTCTTT
>once|TRBD1|TRBJ2-7|TRBV11-2
CASSPGDRPFYEQYF
TGTGCCAGCAGCCCCGGGGACAGGCCCTTCTACGAGCAGTACTTC
>-|-|TRBJ2-7|TRBV27
CASSLLAIRHEQYF
TGTGCCAGCAGTTTACTAGCGATTCGTCACGAGCAGTACTTC
>once|-|TRBJ2-5|TRBV5-1
CASSLEPGSETQYF
TGCGCCAGCAGCTTGGAGCCGGGGTCAGAGACCCAGTACTTC